This T cell receptor (beta chain) emerged from a study of T-cell reconstitution after alpha-beta-depleted transplantation in children. The authors prepared the TCRbeta library with unique molecular identifiers. One entry per CDR3 protein results from TCRdb running MiXCR on the PCR reads. Counted here are about 420,000 distinct CDR3 sequences, around 15% occurring once; the ten biggest clones make up approximately 29%. Study results and caveats: Several hundred rapidly expanded clones from non-depleted graft cells reportedly supplied alpha-beta T cells about two months post-transplant. For some patients, TCRbeta diversity was high at day 60 because of recipient T cells and thymic progenitors that survived.

Germline V gives CDR1 KGHDR, CDR2 SFDVKD. J was trimmed by 7 bases and V by 5 bases; bases with no gene match: 6. The CDR3 length is 14 residues. About this clonotype itself: Its antigen is currently unknown.

This sequence originates from a boy under three years old who had a stem cell transplant for Wiskott-Aldrich syndrome, so the T cells may come from the graft donor. The source material was PBMCs, mostly from graft donor cells, sampled 360 days after TCRalphabeta/CD19-depleted stem cell transplant. The V call is TRBV24-1, the J call TRBJ2-1; TRBD1 aligns across 8 bases. CDR3 nucleotide sequence: TGTGCCACCAGTGGGCAGGGGGCTTGGAATGAGCAGTTCTTC. Its translation: CATSGQGAWNEQFF.